This T cell receptor beta chain is from a study of breast tumors, draining lymph nodes, adjacent tissues. General study results and limits: Tumor repertoires ranked between lymph nodes and nontumor tissue in diversity, with V and J gene preferences. Findings are consistent with lymph node origin and intratumoral expansion of most tumor T cells.

For this clonotype: Antigen specificity is unknown. At one boundary the junction diverges from the germline segment, which might be a read error.

Germline CDR1 reads LNHNV; CDR2 reads YYDKDF (reference sequence). The CDR3 runs to 15 residues. TCRdb reanalysed the multiplex PCR reads using MiXCR and keeps one entry per CDR3 protein. The sample lists about 22,000 distinct CDR3 sequences, 40% to 45% occurring once. This clonotype was sampled from a female donor with breast cancer. Some clones in this sample may be carry-over from other donors' samples. This chain joins TRBV15 and TRBJ1-4, with D perhaps TRBD1 (6 bases). The sequencing input was breast tumor tissue. The CDR3 DNA is TGTGCCACCAGCAGAGATAGCAGGGGAGGAGAAAAACCGTTTTTT. It specifies CATSRDSRGGEKPFF.